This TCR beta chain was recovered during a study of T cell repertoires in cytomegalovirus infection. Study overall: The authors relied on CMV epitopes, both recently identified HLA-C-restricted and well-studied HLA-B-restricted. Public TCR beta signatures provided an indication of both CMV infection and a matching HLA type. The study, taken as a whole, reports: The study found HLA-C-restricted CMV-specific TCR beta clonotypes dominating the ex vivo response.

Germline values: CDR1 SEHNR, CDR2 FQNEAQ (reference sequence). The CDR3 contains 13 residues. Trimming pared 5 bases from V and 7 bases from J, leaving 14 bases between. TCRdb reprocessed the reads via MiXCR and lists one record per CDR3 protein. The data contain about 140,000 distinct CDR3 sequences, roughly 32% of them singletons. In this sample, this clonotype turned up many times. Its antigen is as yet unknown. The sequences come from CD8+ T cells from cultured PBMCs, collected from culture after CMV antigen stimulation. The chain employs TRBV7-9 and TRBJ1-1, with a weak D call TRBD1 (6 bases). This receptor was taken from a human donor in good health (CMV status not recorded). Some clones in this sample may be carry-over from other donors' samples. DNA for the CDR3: TGTGCCAGCAGCCCGGGACAACAAATTGAAGCTTTCTTT. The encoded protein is CASSPGQQIEAFF.